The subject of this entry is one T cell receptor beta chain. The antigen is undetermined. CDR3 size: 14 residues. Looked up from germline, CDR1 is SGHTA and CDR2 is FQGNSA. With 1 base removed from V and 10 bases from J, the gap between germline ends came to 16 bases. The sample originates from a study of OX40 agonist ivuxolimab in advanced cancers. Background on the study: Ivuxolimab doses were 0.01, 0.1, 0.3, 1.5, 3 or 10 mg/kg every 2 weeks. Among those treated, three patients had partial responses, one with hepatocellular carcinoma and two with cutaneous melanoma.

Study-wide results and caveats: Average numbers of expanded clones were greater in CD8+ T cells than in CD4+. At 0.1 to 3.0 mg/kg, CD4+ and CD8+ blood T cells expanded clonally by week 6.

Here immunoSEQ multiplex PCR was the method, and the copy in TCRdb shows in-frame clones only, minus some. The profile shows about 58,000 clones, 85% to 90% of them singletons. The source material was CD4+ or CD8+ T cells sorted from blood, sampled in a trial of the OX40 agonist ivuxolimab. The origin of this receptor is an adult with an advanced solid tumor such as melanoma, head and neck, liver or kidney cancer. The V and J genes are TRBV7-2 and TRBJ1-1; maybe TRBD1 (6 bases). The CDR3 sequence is CASSLGAQGSGAFF. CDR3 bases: TGTGCCAGCAGCTTAGGGGCTCAGGGGTCGGGAGCTTTCTTT.